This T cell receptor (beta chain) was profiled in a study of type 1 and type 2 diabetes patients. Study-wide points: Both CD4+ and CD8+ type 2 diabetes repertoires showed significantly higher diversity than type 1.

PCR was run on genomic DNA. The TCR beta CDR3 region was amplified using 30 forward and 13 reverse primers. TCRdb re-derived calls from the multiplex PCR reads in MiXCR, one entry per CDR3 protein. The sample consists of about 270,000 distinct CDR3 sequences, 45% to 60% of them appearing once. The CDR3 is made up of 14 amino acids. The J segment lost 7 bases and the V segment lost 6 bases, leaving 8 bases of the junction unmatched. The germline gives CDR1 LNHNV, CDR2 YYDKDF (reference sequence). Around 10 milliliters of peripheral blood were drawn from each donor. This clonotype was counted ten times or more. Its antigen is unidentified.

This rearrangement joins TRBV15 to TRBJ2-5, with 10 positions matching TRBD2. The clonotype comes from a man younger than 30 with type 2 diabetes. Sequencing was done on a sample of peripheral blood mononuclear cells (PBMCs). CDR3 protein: CATSLAGGTWTQYF. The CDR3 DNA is TGTGCCACCAGTTTAGCGGGGGGCACTTGGACCCAGTACTTC.